Listed below are T cell receptor beta chains from one sample, sequenced in a study of T cells in Graves' hyperthyroidism and ophthalmopathy. In TCRdb, the multiplex PCR reads were re-called with MiXCR into one record per CDR3 protein. Counted here are about 600,000 distinct CDR3 sequences, about a sixth occurring once; the ten biggest clones make up 3% to 4%. The sequenced material came from blood. These TCRs come from a woman between 40 and 50 years old with Graves' ophthalmopathy. Each CDR3 is given with its conserved first and last residue. Each record gives: J gene, V gene, clone size, D gene, CDR3 DNA, CDR3 protein. A D gene is named only where the DNA matches it firmly. The listing skips clone size in some rows; elsewhere it reads once, few, many or a size class.

j_gene: TRBJ1-5; v_gene: TRBV6-1; abundance: few; d_gene: TRBD1; CDR3nt: TGTGCCAGCAAGCAGACAGGGGAGGTTCAGCCCCAGCATTTT; CDR3aa: CASKQTGEVQPQHF
j_gene: TRBJ2-1; v_gene: TRBV9; abundance: few; d_gene: NA; CDR3nt: TGTGCCAGCAGCGCCGGCTCGAGTTACAATGAGCAGTTCTTC; CDR3aa: CASSAGSSYNEQFF
j_gene: TRBJ2-1; v_gene: TRBV5-1; abundance: NA; d_gene: TRBD2; CDR3nt: TGCGCCACCAAAATAGCGGGAGGGCCCTACAATGAGCAGTTCTTC; CDR3aa: CATKIAGGPYNEQFF
j_gene: TRBJ2-4; v_gene: TRBV15; abundance: NA; d_gene: NA; CDR3nt: TGTGCCACCAGCAGAGGCCCAGGGGCCGACATTCAGTACTTC; CDR3aa: CATSRGPGADIQYF
j_gene: TRBJ2-7; v_gene: TRBV10-2; abundance: NA; d_gene: TRBD2; CDR3nt: TGCGCCAGCAGTGCGATCCTCCTCGGGGGGGGATACGAGCAGTACTTC; CDR3aa: CASSAILLGGGYEQYF
j_gene: TRBJ1-2; v_gene: TRBV7-9; abundance: few; d_gene: TRBD1; CDR3nt: TGTGCCAGCAGCGCTACGGACAGGAACTATGGCTACACCTTC; CDR3aa: CASSATDRNYGYTF
j_gene: TRBJ2-7; v_gene: TRBV9; abundance: NA; d_gene: NA; CDR3nt: TGTGCCAGCAGCGTAACCGGGACCAACTACTACGAGCAGTACTTC; CDR3aa: CASSVTGTNYYEQYF
j_gene: TRBJ1-1; v_gene: TRBV2; abundance: many; d_gene: NA; CDR3nt: TGTGCCAGCAGATTCGCTGAGAACACTGAAGCTTTCTTT; CDR3aa: CASRFAENTEAFF
j_gene: TRBJ2-2; v_gene: TRBV9; abundance: NA; d_gene: NA; CDR3nt: TGTGCCAGCAGCGTAGATAACACCGGGGAGCTGTTTTTT; CDR3aa: CASSVDNTGELFF
j_gene: TRBJ1-5; v_gene: TRBV2; abundance: NA; d_gene: NA; CDR3nt: TGTGCCAGCAAAAGCAGGGCTCAGCCCCAGCATTTT; CDR3aa: CASKSRAQPQHF
j_gene: TRBJ2-1; v_gene: TRBV7-3; abundance: many; d_gene: TRBD2; CDR3nt: TGTGCCAGCAGCACCCAGCTCCTAGCGGGAGGAACAAATGAGCAGTTCTTC; CDR3aa: CASSTQLLAGGTNEQFF
j_gene: TRBJ2-1; v_gene: TRBV6-1; abundance: many; d_gene: TRBD1; CDR3nt: TGTGCCAGCAGTGACGGGACAGGGGGCAATGAGCAGTTCTTC; CDR3aa: CASSDGTGGNEQFF
j_gene: TRBJ1-1; v_gene: TRBV7-9; abundance: many; d_gene: NA; CDR3nt: TGTGCCAGCACCCAGGGCTCTCCCGCCACTGAAGCTTTCTTT; CDR3aa: CASTQGSPATEAFF
j_gene: TRBJ1-2; v_gene: TRBV2; abundance: many; d_gene: NA; CDR3nt: TGTGCCAGCAGTGAAAGTAGGGGACACGCGCCCTATGGCTACACCTTC; CDR3aa: CASSESRGHAPYGYTF
j_gene: TRBJ2-5; v_gene: TRBV7-9; abundance: many; d_gene: TRBD1; CDR3nt: TGTGCCAGCGGGAACAGGGGCGAAACGTCCACGGGAGAGACCCAGTACTTC; CDR3aa: CASGNRGETSTGETQYF
j_gene: TRBJ2-1; v_gene: TRBV7-8; abundance: many; d_gene: TRBD2; CDR3nt: TGTGCCAGCAGCTTATTCCCTAGCGGGAATGAGCAGTTCTTC; CDR3aa: CASSLFPSGNEQFF
j_gene: TRBJ1-3; v_gene: TRBV30; abundance: few; d_gene: NA; CDR3nt: TGTGCCTGGAGCGACGGGGGGAGCTCTGGAAACACCATATATTTT; CDR3aa: CAWSDGGSSGNTIYF
j_gene: TRBJ1-6; v_gene: TRBV10-3; abundance: NA; d_gene: TRBD1; CDR3nt: TGTGCCATACGGACAGGGATTAATTCACCCCTCCACTTT; CDR3aa: CAIRTGINSPLHF
j_gene: TRBJ2-7; v_gene: TRBV28; abundance: NA; d_gene: NA; CDR3nt: TGTGCCAGCAGATCTGAGGTCTCCTACGAGCAGTACTTC; CDR3aa: CASRSEVSYEQYF
j_gene: TRBJ2-1; v_gene: TRBV27; abundance: NA; d_gene: NA; CDR3nt: TGTGCCAGCAGTTTATATGGTCCGGTCTCCTACAATGAGCAGTTCTTC; CDR3aa: CASSLYGPVSYNEQFF
j_gene: TRBJ2-3; v_gene: TRBV2; abundance: many; d_gene: NA; CDR3nt: TGTGCCAGCAGTGCCCTCGGACAAACAACTAGCACAGATACGCAGTATTTT; CDR3aa: CASSALGQTTSTDTQYF
j_gene: TRBJ2-3; v_gene: TRBV4-1; abundance: NA; d_gene: NA; CDR3nt: TGCGCCAGCAGCCAAGGTTCACAAGGGGTGGCTAGCACAGATACGCAGTATTTT; CDR3aa: CASSQGSQGVASTDTQYF
j_gene: TRBJ1-2; v_gene: TRBV28; abundance: many; d_gene: NA; CDR3nt: TGTGCCAGCAGTTCGGCCCTGGGGGGCTACACCTTC; CDR3aa: CASSSALGGYTF
j_gene: TRBJ2-1; v_gene: TRBV6-1; abundance: few; d_gene: TRBD1; CDR3nt: TGTGCCAGCGTCCCCAGAGGCGGACAGGGGGCGGGTTATGAGCAGTTCTTC; CDR3aa: CASVPRGGQGAGYEQFF
j_gene: TRBJ2-5; v_gene: TRBV28; abundance: NA; d_gene: NA; CDR3nt: TGTGCCAGCGCACGACGTCGGGAGACCCAGTACTTC; CDR3aa: CASARRRETQYF
j_gene: TRBJ2-6; v_gene: TRBV5-1; abundance: few; d_gene: NA; CDR3nt: TGCGCCAGCAGCTTAGGAGGGATCTCTGGGGCCAACGTCCTGACTTTC; CDR3aa: CASSLGGISGANVLTF
j_gene: TRBJ2-1; v_gene: TRBV5-1; abundance: many; d_gene: TRBD2; CDR3nt: TGTGCCAGCAGCTTGGTTCTAGCGGGAGGCGAGCAGTTCTTC; CDR3aa: CASSLVLAGGEQFF
j_gene: TRBJ2-2; v_gene: TRBV15; abundance: NA; d_gene: TRBD2; CDR3nt: TGTGCCACCAGCATCTCCAGGGCGGGAGCCGGGGAGCTGTTTTTT; CDR3aa: CATSISRAGAGELFF
j_gene: TRBJ2-1; v_gene: TRBV20-1; abundance: NA; d_gene: NA; CDR3nt: TGCAGTGCTCGACAGAGCTACTACAATGAGCAGTTCTTC; CDR3aa: CSARQSYYNEQFF
j_gene: TRBJ2-5; v_gene: TRBV11-2; abundance: NA; d_gene: TRBD2; CDR3nt: TGTGCCAGCAGGGGGACTAGCGGGACGGAAGAGACCCAGTACTTC; CDR3aa: CASRGTSGTEETQYF
j_gene: TRBJ2-1; v_gene: TRBV5-6; abundance: few; d_gene: TRBD2; CDR3nt: TGTGCCAGCAGCCTAGCGGGAGGGAGTGATGAGCAGTTCTTC; CDR3aa: CASSLAGGSDEQFF
j_gene: TRBJ2-2; v_gene: TRBV12-3/TRBV12-4; abundance: many; d_gene: NA; CDR3nt: TGTGCCAGCAGTCGAGGGGCCGGGGACACCGGGGAGCTGTTTTTT; CDR3aa: CASSRGAGDTGELFF
j_gene: TRBJ2-7; v_gene: TRBV20-1; abundance: many; d_gene: TRBD1; CDR3nt: TGCAGTGCTAGAGGGATCAGGGGGCCCACCTACGAGCAGTACTTC; CDR3aa: CSARGIRGPTYEQYF
j_gene: TRBJ2-1; v_gene: TRBV20-1; abundance: few; d_gene: NA; CDR3nt: TGCAGTGCTAGAGATTTGGGAAAGATAGTCAATGAGCAGTTCTTC; CDR3aa: CSARDLGKIVNEQFF
j_gene: TRBJ2-2; v_gene: TRBV20-1; abundance: NA; d_gene: NA; CDR3nt: TGCAGTGCCGAAGCGGGACAGCCCGTCAAAACCGGGGAGCTGTTTTTT; CDR3aa: CSAEAGQPVKTGELFF
j_gene: TRBJ2-3; v_gene: TRBV6-5; abundance: NA; d_gene: TRBD1; CDR3nt: TGTGCCAGCAGTTACTCCTTCATGGACAGGCGGTACACAGATACGCAGTATTTT; CDR3aa: CASSYSFMDRRYTDTQYF
j_gene: TRBJ1-2; v_gene: TRBV7-2; abundance: once; d_gene: NA; CDR3nt: TGTGCCAGCAGCTTATTGACAGGTCTTGGCTACACCTTC; CDR3aa: CASSLLTGLGYTF
j_gene: TRBJ2-2; v_gene: TRBV3-1; abundance: many; d_gene: NA; CDR3nt: TGTGCCAGCAGCCAGGGACGGGGACGCACCGGGGAGCTGTTTTTT; CDR3aa: CASSQGRGRTGELFF
j_gene: TRBJ2-3; v_gene: TRBV9; abundance: NA; d_gene: NA; CDR3nt: TGTGCCAGCAGCGCCGGCCCAGGTAAAGATACGCGGTATTTT; CDR3aa: CASSAGPGKDTRYF
j_gene: TRBJ1-2; v_gene: TRBV5-8; abundance: NA; d_gene: NA; CDR3nt: TGTGCCAGCAGCTTTTCCGGGGGGGCTAACTATGGCTACACCTTC; CDR3aa: CASSFSGGANYGYTF
j_gene: TRBJ1-2; v_gene: TRBV28; abundance: few; d_gene: NA; CDR3nt: TGTGCCAGCAGTTTTTACGGGCTCGGCTACACCTTC; CDR3aa: CASSFYGLGYTF
j_gene: TRBJ2-2; v_gene: TRBV28; abundance: NA; d_gene: NA; CDR3nt: TGTGCCAGCAGTTCGCGGGGCCTGAACACCGGGGAGCTGTTTTTT; CDR3aa: CASSSRGLNTGELFF
j_gene: TRBJ2-1; v_gene: TRBV13; abundance: many; d_gene: TRBD2; CDR3nt: TGTGCCAGCAGCTACCGGACTAGCGGGAGGGCAGACGAGCAGTTCTTC; CDR3aa: CASSYRTSGRADEQFF
j_gene: TRBJ1-3; v_gene: TRBV27; abundance: few; d_gene: NA; CDR3nt: TGTGCCAGCAGGCCCGGCGCCAGCTCTGGAAACACCATATATTTT; CDR3aa: CASRPGASSGNTIYF
j_gene: TRBJ2-1; v_gene: TRBV19; abundance: NA; d_gene: NA; CDR3nt: TGTGCCAGTAGTATAGGGGTGCTCGAGCACAATGAGCAGTTCTTC; CDR3aa: CASSIGVLEHNEQFF
j_gene: TRBJ1-4; v_gene: TRBV7-8; abundance: once; d_gene: NA; CDR3nt: TGTGCCAGCAGCCCAACCGATAATGAAAAACTGTTTTTT; CDR3aa: CASSPTDNEKLFF
j_gene: TRBJ2-3; v_gene: TRBV3-1; abundance: few; d_gene: NA; CDR3nt: TGTGCCAGCAGCCAAGTAGGAGGCACAGATACGCAGTATTTT; CDR3aa: CASSQVGGTDTQYF
j_gene: TRBJ1-4; v_gene: TRBV7-9; abundance: NA; d_gene: NA; CDR3nt: TGTGCCAGCAGCGCAGGGCCTAATGAAAAACTGTTTTTT; CDR3aa: CASSAGPNEKLFF
j_gene: TRBJ2-5; v_gene: TRBV10-3; abundance: NA; d_gene: NA; CDR3nt: TGTGCCATCAGCCGGGGGGCCCAAGAGACCCAGTACTTC; CDR3aa: CAISRGAQETQYF
j_gene: TRBJ1-5; v_gene: TRBV3-1; abundance: few; d_gene: NA; CDR3nt: TGTGCCAGCACCCAGAATCTTAGCAATCAGCCCCAGCATTTT; CDR3aa: CASTQNLSNQPQHF
j_gene: TRBJ1-6; v_gene: TRBV9; abundance: few; d_gene: NA; CDR3nt: TGTGCCAGCAGCATCGAAGGGGTGGATTCACCCCTCCACTTT; CDR3aa: CASSIEGVDSPLHF
j_gene: TRBJ2-5; v_gene: TRBV10-1; abundance: NA; d_gene: NA; CDR3nt: TGCGCCAGCAGTGAGTCATCTGGGGGGCTGGAGACCCAGTACTTC; CDR3aa: CASSESSGGLETQYF
j_gene: TRBJ2-2; v_gene: TRBV28; abundance: many; d_gene: TRBD2; CDR3nt: TGTGCCAGCAGTTTTACCCAGGTGGGAGGGAGCACCGGGGAGCTGTTTTTT; CDR3aa: CASSFTQVGGSTGELFF
j_gene: TRBJ2-7; v_gene: TRBV7-9; abundance: NA; d_gene: NA; CDR3nt: TGTGCCAGCAGCACAAGCGGACGGGGATTCTCCTACGAGCAGTACTTC; CDR3aa: CASSTSGRGFSYEQYF
j_gene: TRBJ2-1; v_gene: TRBV19; abundance: NA; d_gene: NA; CDR3nt: TGTGCCAGTAGTGAAGGGGCCGTCAACAATGAGCAGTTCTTC; CDR3aa: CASSEGAVNNEQFF
j_gene: TRBJ2-7; v_gene: TRBV7-6; abundance: few; d_gene: TRBD2; CDR3nt: TGTGCCAGCAGCCCAGCGGGAGGTTACCTCTACGAGCAGTACTTC; CDR3aa: CASSPAGGYLYEQYF
j_gene: TRBJ2-2; v_gene: TRBV20-1; abundance: many; d_gene: TRBD2; CDR3nt: TGCAGTGCTAGGATAGCGGGGGACGACACCGGGGAGCTGTTTTTT; CDR3aa: CSARIAGDDTGELFF
j_gene: TRBJ2-1; v_gene: TRBV6-5; abundance: few; d_gene: TRBD2; CDR3nt: TGTGCCAGCAGTTATCGCGGGGGGCGCGATGAGCAGTTCTTC; CDR3aa: CASSYRGGRDEQFF
j_gene: TRBJ1-5; v_gene: TRBV24-1; abundance: NA; d_gene: NA; CDR3nt: TGTGCCACCAGTGCAGGGGCCTATCAGCCCCAGCATTTT; CDR3aa: CATSAGAYQPQHF